This T cell receptor (beta chain) is drawn from a study of shared clonotypes between healthy human individuals. From germline, CDR1 is LGHNA and CDR2 YSLEER. This CDR3 is built from 15 residues. V was pared by 4 bases and J by 4 bases, with 16 bases between. Samples underwent the assay at deep level. Method: immunoSEQ multiplex PCR; TCRdb's copy keeps in-frame clones and lacks some. This sample carries about 500,000 clones, over 60% of them seen once, and the ten largest clones take 9.5% to 15%. The sequence was obtained from a woman in her thirties or forties in good health. Some clones in this sample may be carry-over from other donors' samples. Material for sequencing was PBMCs. The genes are TRBV4-3 and TRBJ2-5, with D possibly being TRBD2 (6 bases). CDR3 in DNA: TGCGCCAGCAGCCCCGGGGGTATGGTCGGAGAGACCCAGTACTTC. It specifies CASSPGGMVGETQYF.